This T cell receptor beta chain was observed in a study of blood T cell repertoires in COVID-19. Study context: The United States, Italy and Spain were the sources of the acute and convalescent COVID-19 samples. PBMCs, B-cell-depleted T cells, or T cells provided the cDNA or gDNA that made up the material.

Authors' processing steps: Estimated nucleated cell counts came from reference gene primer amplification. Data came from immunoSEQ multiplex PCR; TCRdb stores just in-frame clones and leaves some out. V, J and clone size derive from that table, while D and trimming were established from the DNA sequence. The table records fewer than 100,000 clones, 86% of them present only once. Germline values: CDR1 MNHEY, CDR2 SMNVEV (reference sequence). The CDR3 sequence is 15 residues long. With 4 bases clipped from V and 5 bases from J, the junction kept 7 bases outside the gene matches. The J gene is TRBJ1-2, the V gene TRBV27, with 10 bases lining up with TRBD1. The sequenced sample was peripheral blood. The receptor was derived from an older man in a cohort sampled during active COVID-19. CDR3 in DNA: TGTGCCAGCAGTTCCCCGGGACAGGGGCGGTATGGCTACACCTTC. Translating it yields CASSSPGQGRYGYTF.